Reported below is one TCR beta chain. What it binds is unknown. Before being chosen for sequencing, patients had shown CD8+CD57+ cell expansion by flow cytometry. Patients had not yet gotten any therapy when their blood was taken for sampling. The sample originates from a study of CD8+CD57+ T cells in acquired aplastic anemia. In the study overall: Yields of DNA that came from sorted CD4+ and CD8+ cells averaged roughly 3.2 ug. Points from the study as a whole: Around 29 CD8+ CDR3 sequences were shared between patients and controls.

CDR3 length: 20 amino acids. Per the germline V gene, CDR1 is DFQATT and CDR2 is SNEGSKA (reference sequence). Trimming removed 1 base from V and 1 base from J; junction bases left unmatched: 14. TCR beta VDJ and CDR3 profiling used genomic DNA as template. MiXCR was run by TCRdb on the reads, yielding one entry per CDR3 protein. The data hold about 150,000 distinct CDR3 sequences, with about 48% observed a single time. The J gene is TRBJ2-1, the V gene TRBV20-1; the match to TRBD2 covers 12 bases. The receptor was isolated from a human donor with aplastic anemia. The specimen was sorted CD4+, CD8+, or CD8+CD57+ T cells (not recorded which) from PBMCs. The CDR3 region is CSARGSLGRTSGESYNEQFF. CDR3 DNA: TGCAGTGCTAGAGGGAGTCTCGGGCGGACTAGCGGGGAATCCTACAATGAGCAGTTCTTC.